This T cell receptor beta chain derives from a study of siplizumab effects on memory and regulatory T cells. The V and J ends lost 5 bases and 1 base respectively, with 9 bases between them. Per the germline V gene, CDR1 is SGHTA and CDR2 is FQGNSA. This CDR3 contains 13 residues. Each sample contributed around 10^5 TCR templates to the assay. The table came from immunoSEQ multiplex PCR; TCRdb's copy has only in-frame clones and leaves some out. The table includes about 75,000 clones, 93% detected once. The receptor was isolated from a human donor in good health. Sequencing was performed on CD8+ T cells sorted from blood. V usage is TRBV7-2 and J usage is TRBJ2-7; D gene ambiguous. DNA for the CDR3: TGTGCCAGCAGCGCCAGCCTTTCCTACGAGCAGTACTTC. Translation gives CASSASLSYEQYF.